This T cell receptor (beta chain) was profiled in a study of blood T cell repertoires in COVID-19. Study details: Some COVID-19 samples were acute and others convalescent; all came from the United States, Italy and Spain.

Profiling relied on immunoSEQ multiplex PCR, and the TCRdb table lists in-frame clones only, not all of them. Counted here are approximately 68,000 clones, approximately 85% occurring once; the ten biggest clones make up approximately 32%. CDR1 is MNHEY, CDR2 SVGAGI, per germline. Trimming shortened V by 6 bases and J by 16 bases, and 27 bases separated the two germline ends. The CDR3 loop spans 15 amino acids. J is TRBJ1-4 and V is TRBV6-5; D unresolved. The receptor comes from a woman of 80 years or more with active or convalescent COVID-19. Material: peripheral blood. The CDR3 sequence is CASRRTGIRALIPFF. In nucleotides, the CDR3 is TGTGCCAGCAGAAGAACCGGGATCCGGGCTTTGATTCCGTTTTTT.